This TCR beta chain derives from a study of memory CD4+ T cells and cytomegalovirus serostatus. Study-wide background: This sample comes from healthy Belgian adults, about 10 CMV seropositive, about 23 seronegative. Study-wide results and limits: Each of 60 to 80 CMV-associated TCRbeta sequences occurred in one to five individuals. CMV serostatus prediction reached median AUC roughly 0.95, or 0.91 with US-trained model.

The sort gate was single viable CD3+CD4+CD8-CD45RO+ cells for memory CD4+ T cells. Serum IgG to CMV pp150, pp28, p38 and p52 defined serostatus. Worth noting for this clone: No antigen is known for it.

Libraries were prepared by immunoSEQ multiplex PCR; TCRdb keeps only in-frame clonotypes and omits some of them. This sample carries approximately 42,000 clones, 79% of them seen once, and the ten largest clones take 1% to 1.3%. Germline loops: CDR1 SGDLS, CDR2 YYNGEE. Trimming stripped 0 bases from V and 7 bases from J, with 5 bases between. The CDR3 is 12 residues long. What was sequenced was memory CD4+ T cells from blood. The clonotype comes from an adult in good health and CMV-seronegative. The rearrangement links TRBV9 to TRBJ2-1; no firm D call. This CDR3 is CASSVDGNEQFF. The CDR3 DNA sequence: TGTGCCAGCAGCGTAGACGGTAATGAGCAGTTCTTC.